The T cell receptor beta chain described here comes from a study of brain T cells in children with intractable seizures. Notes on the study in general: Viral specificity was inferred only from CDR3 similarity; HCMV serostatus was unknown.

Note on this clone: Its antigen is unknown.

Produced via immunoSEQ multiplex PCR; TCRdb's table is partial and in-frame only. Of tens of thousands of clones listed, roughly 91% are singletons. CDR1 is SGHVS, CDR2 FQNEAQ, per germline. The V and J ends lost 5 bases and 0 bases respectively, with 13 bases between them. There are 15 residues in the CDR3. The sequenced cases were selected for having the highest brain T cell transcript signatures. Sequenced material: peripheral blood, taken at surgery. The gene calls are TRBV7-8 and TRBJ1-1; tentatively, D is TRBD1 (6 bases). This clonotype was sampled from a boy in the first two years of life with tuberous sclerosis and intractable seizures. CDR3 protein: CASSPHGQMNTEAFF. CDR3 DNA sequence: TGTGCCAGCAGCCCCCACGGACAGATGAACACTGAAGCTTTCTTT.